This entry lists 11 T cell receptor beta chains sequenced from one sample in a study of blood T cells in healthy people across ages. With a J-beta primer mix and a sample-barcoded 5' primer, a second PCR ran about 7 to 11 cycles. TCRdb analysed the 5' RACE reads with MiXCR anew, one entry per CDR3 protein. Of about a million distinct CDR3 sequences listed, about 44% are singletons. The sample taken for sequencing was blood. All receptors come from a man younger than 40 in good health.

CDR3 region: CASSPSTFSGYGYTF. As DNA, the CDR3 is TGTGCCAGCAGCCCGTCGACATTCAGCGGCTATGGCTACACCTTC. The chain combines TRBV11-1 with TRBJ1-2; D is ambiguous. The CDR3 runs to 15 residues. Germline-derived CDR1 and CDR2 are SGHAT and FQDESV (reference sequence). V was shortened by 5 bases and J by 4 bases, with 17 bases between the two germline ends.

The chain links TRBV4-1 to TRBJ2-7; 7 bases map to TRBD1. This CDR3 is built from 16 residues. Germline CDR1 MGHRA, CDR2 YSYEKL. Losses at the gene ends were 4 bases for V and 1 base for J; bases not matched to a gene: 10. The CDR3 protein is CASSPQQDRISYEQYF. CDR3 sequence (DNA): TGCGCCAGCAGCCCACAACAGGACAGGATTTCCTACGAGCAGTACTTC.

The gene calls are TRBV2 and TRBJ1-1; 10 bases align to TRBD1. CDR1 is SNHLY, CDR2 FYNNEI, per germline. The V segment lost 3 bases and the J segment 5 bases; nucleotides outside the gene matches: 3. The CDR3 consists of 14 residues. The CDR3 region is CASSERTGGTEAFF. The DNA for the CDR3 is TGTGCCAGCAGTGAGAGGACAGGGGGGACTGAAGCTTTCTTT.

This chain uses TRBV29-1 with TRBJ1-1; D is ambiguous. The CDR3 has 13 amino acids. CDR1 is SQVTM and CDR2 is ANQGSEA in the germline V gene. The V gene lost 3 bases and the J gene lost 1 base, with 9 bases spanning the gap. The DNA for the CDR3 is TGCAGCGTTGAGGCCAGCCAGAACACTGAAGCTTTCTTT. Its protein is CSVEASQNTEAFF.

The rearrangement uses TRBV29-1 and TRBJ2-7; D call uncertain. V dropped 2 bases and J dropped 6 bases, with 11 bases sitting between them. This CDR3 region has 12 residues. Germline loops: CDR1 SQVTM, CDR2 ANQGSEA. The CDR3 coding sequence is TGCAGCGTTGAAAGTTTGGCTCTCGAGCAGTACTTC. Protein sequence: CSVESLALEQYF.

The gene calls are TRBV18 and TRBJ2-7; the match to TRBD1 covers 7 bases. The length of the CDR3 is 16 residues. CDR1 and CDR2 (germline): KGHSH, LQKENI. Losses at the gene ends were 3 bases for V and 4 bases for J; bases not matched to a gene: 12. CDR3 coding DNA: TGTGCCAGCTCACCCCTTCGGACAGGAGAGTCTTACGAGCAGTACTTC. Protein product: CASSPLRTGESYEQYF. The whole variable domain, remainder taken from reference TRBV18 and TRBJ2-7, is NAGVMQNPRHLVRRRGQEARLRCSPMKGHSHVYWYRQLPEEGLKFMVYLQKENIIDESGMPKERFSAEFPKEGPSILRIQQVVRGDSAAYFCASSPLRTGESYEQYFGPGTRLTVT.

Concerning this clonotype itself: At one boundary the junction diverges from the germline segment, which might be a read error. The chain recombines TRBV16 with TRBJ1-5; 8 nucleotides line up with TRBD1. This CDR3 has 12 amino acids. Per germline, CDR1 KGHSY and CDR2 FQNENV. This chain's CDR3 is CTSTTGVQPQHF. The CDR3 bases are TGTACCAGCACGACAGGGGTTCAGCCCCAGCATTTT. The full variable domain, completed using reference TRBV16 and TRBJ1-5, is GEEVAQTPKHLVRGEGQKAKLYCAPIKGHSYVFWYQQVLKNEFKFLISFQNENVFDETGMPKERFSAKCLPNSPCSLEIQATKLEDSAVYFCTSTTGVQPQHFGDGTRLSIL.

This rearrangement joins TRBV12-3 or TRBV12-4 to TRBJ1-1; 7 bases line up with TRBD1. The CDR3 extends over 16 amino acids. Germline trimming cut 6 bases from V and 4 bases from J; bases unmatched to any gene: 14. CDR3 residues: CASSSLRQGRGTEAFF. Written as DNA, the CDR3 is TGTGCCAGCAGCTCTCTCAGACAGGGTAGGGGCACTGAAGCTTTCTTT.

The rearrangement joins TRBV29-1 to TRBJ2-5, with 7 bases identical to TRBD1. In germline, CDR1 is SQVTM, CDR2 ANQGSEA. The CDR3 runs 14 residues. Losses at the gene ends were 0 bases for V and 5 bases for J; bases not matched to a gene: 6. This CDR3 reads CSVEDTGAEETQYF. The CDR3 DNA follows: TGCAGCGTTGAAGACACAGGGGCAGAGGAGACCCAGTACTTC.

This clonotype appeared a few times. The gene calls are TRBV20-1 and TRBJ2-1; TRBD2 agrees at 8 bases. CDR1 DFQATT and CDR2 SNEGSKA come from the germline V gene (reference sequence). The V segment lost 0 bases and the J segment 4 bases; nucleotides outside the gene matches: 8. This CDR3 is 16 amino acids long. This CDR3 is CSARDAKRGRYNEQFF. The CDR3 coding sequence is TGCAGTGCTAGAGATGCGAAGCGGGGGAGATACAATGAGCAGTTCTTC.

This clonotype has only a few counts. The chain joins TRBV9 to TRBJ2-3; 11 nucleotides align to TRBD2. With V trimmed by 3 bases and J by 4 bases, 10 bases remained unmatched. CDR1 and CDR2 from the germline V gene are SGDLS and YYNGEE. This CDR3 spans 17 amino acids. The CDR3 protein is CASSGRTSGPSADTQYF. Here the CDR3 DNA reads TGTGCCAGCAGCGGCAGGACTAGCGGGCCTTCGGCAGATACGCAGTATTTT.